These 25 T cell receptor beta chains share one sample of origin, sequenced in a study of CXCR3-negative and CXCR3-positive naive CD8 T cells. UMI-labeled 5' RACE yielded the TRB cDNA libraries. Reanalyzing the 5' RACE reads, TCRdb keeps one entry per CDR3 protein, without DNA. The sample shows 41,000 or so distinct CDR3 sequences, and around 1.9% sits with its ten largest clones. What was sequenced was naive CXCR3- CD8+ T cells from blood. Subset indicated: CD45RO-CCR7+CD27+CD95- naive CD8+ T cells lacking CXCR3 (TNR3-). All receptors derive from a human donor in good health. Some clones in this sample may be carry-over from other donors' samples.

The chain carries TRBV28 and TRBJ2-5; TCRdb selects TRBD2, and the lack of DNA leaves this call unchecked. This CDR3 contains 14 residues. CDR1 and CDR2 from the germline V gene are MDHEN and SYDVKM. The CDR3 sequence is CASRPLAGGETQYF.

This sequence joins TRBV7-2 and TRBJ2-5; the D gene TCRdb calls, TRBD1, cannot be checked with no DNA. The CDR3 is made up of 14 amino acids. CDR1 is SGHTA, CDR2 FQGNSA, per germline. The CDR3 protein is CASSFLGDGETQYF.

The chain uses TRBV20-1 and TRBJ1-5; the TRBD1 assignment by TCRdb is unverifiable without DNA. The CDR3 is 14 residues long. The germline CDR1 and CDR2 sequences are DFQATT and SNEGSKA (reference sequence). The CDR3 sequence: CSATDRGINQPQHF.

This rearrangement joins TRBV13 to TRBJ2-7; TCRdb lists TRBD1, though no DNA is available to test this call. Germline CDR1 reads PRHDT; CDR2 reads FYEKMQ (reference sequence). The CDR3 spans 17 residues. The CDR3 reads CASSFYGGQGIFYEQYF.

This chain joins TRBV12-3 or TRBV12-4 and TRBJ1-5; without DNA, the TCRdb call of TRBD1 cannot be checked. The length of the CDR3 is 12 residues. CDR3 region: CASSYQGQPQHF.

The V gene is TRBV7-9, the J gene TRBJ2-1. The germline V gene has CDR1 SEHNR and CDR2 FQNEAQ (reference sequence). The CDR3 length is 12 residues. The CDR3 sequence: CASSLGRDEQFF.

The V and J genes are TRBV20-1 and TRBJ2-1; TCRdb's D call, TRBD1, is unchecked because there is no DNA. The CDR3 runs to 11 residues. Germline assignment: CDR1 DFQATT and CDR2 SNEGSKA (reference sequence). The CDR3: CSALTGDEQFF.

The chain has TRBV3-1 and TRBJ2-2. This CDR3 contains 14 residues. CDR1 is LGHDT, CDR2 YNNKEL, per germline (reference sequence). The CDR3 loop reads CASSQVSLTGELFF.

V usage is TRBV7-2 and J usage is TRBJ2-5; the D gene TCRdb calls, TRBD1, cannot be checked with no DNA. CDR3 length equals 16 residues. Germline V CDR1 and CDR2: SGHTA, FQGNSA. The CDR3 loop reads CASSLRGGGRLETQYF.

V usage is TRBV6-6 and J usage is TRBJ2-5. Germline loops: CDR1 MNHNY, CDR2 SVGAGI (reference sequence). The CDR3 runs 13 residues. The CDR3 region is CASSYGRRETQYF.

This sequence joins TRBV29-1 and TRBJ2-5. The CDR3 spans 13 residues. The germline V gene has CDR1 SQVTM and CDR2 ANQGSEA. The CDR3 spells CSVDEGILETQYF.

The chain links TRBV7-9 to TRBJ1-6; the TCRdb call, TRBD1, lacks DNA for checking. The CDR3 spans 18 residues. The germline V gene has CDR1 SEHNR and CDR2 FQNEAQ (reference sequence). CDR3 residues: CASSFEGDRDSYNSPLHF.

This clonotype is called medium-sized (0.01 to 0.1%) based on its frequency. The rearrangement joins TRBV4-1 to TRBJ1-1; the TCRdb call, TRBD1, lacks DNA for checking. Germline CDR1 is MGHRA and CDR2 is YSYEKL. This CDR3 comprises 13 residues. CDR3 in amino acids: CASSTRQGLQAFF.

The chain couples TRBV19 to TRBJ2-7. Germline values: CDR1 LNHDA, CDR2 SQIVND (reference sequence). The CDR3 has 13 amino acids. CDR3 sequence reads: CASKFRGSYEQYF. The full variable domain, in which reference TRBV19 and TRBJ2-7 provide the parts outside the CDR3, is DGGITQSPKYLFRKEGQNVTLSCEQNLNHDAMYWYRQDPGQGLRLIYYSQIVNDFQKGDIAEGYSVSREKKESFPLTVTSAQKNPTAFYLCASKFRGSYEQYFGPGTRLTVT.

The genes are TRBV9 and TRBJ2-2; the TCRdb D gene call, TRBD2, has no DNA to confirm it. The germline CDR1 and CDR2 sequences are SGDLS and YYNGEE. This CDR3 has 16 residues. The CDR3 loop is CASSPPASGGSGELFF.

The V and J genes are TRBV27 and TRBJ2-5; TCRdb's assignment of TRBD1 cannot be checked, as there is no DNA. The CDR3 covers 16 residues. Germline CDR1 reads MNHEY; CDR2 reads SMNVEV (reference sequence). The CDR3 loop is CASSLLGQGVLETQYF.

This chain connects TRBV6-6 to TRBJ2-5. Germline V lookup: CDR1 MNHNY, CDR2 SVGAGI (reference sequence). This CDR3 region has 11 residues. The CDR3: CASRSEETQYF.

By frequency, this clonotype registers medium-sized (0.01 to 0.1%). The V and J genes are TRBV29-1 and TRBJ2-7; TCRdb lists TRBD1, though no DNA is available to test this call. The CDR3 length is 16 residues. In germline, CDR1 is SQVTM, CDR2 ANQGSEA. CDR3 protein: CSVEDGDRWSSYEQYF.

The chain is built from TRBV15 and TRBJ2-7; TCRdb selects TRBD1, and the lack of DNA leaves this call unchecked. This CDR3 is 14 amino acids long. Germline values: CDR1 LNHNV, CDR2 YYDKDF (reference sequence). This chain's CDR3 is CATSSSGVSYEQYF.

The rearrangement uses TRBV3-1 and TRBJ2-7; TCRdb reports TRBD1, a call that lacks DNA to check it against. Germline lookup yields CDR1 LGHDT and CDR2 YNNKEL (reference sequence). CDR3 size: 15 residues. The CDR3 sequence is CASSQDPRQSYEQYF.

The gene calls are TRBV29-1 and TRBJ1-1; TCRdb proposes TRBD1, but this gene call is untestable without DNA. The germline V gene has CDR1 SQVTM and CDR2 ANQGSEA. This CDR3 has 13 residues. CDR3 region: CSVVSDSGTEAFF.

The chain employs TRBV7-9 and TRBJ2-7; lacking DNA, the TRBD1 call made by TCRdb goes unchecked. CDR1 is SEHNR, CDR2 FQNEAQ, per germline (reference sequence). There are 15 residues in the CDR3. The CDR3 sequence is CASSSDRDRAYEQYF.

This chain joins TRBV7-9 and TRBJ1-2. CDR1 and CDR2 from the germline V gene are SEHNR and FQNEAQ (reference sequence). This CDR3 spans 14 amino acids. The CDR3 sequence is CASSFSETNYGYTF.

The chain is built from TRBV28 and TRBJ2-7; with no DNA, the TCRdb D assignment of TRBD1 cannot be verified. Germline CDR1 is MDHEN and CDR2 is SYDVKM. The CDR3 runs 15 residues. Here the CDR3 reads CASSFKGGWSYEQYF. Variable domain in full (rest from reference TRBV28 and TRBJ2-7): DVKVTQSSRYLVKRTGEKVFLECVQDMDHENMFWYRQDPGLGLRLIYFSYDVKMKEKGDIPEGYSVSREKKERFSLILESASTNQTSMYLCASSFKGGWSYEQYFGPGTRLTVT.

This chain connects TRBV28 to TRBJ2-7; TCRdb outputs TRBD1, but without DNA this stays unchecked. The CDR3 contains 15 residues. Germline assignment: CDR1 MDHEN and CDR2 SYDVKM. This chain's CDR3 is CASVAIQGKDYEQYF.